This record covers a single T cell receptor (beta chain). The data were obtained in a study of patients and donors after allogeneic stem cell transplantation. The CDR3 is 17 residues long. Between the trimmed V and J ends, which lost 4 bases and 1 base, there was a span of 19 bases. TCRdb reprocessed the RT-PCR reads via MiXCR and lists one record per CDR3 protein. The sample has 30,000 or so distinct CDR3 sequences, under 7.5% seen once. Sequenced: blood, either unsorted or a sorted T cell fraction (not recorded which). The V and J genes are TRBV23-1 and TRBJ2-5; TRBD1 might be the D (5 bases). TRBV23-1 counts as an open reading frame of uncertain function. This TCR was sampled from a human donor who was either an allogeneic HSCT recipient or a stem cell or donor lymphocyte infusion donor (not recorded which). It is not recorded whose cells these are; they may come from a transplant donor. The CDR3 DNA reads TGCGCCAGCAGTCCCCCGACAGTGGCCTCGCCCCAAGAGACCCAGTACTTC. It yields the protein CASSPPTVASPQETQYF.